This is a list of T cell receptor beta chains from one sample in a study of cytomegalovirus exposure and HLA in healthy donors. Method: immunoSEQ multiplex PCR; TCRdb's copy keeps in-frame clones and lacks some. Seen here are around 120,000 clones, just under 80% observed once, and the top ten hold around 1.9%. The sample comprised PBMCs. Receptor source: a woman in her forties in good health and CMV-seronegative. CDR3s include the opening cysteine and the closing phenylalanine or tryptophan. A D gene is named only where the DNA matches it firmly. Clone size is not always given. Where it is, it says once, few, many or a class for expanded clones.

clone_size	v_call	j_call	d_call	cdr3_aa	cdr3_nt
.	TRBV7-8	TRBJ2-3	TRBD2	CASSLAPGSGVTDTQYF	TGTGCCAGCAGCTTAGCGCCGGGTAGCGGGGTCACAGATACGCAGTATTTT
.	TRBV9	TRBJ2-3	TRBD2	CASSEPGTSLGTQYF	TGTGCCAGCAGCGAGCCCGGGACTAGCCTCGGTACGCAGTATTTT
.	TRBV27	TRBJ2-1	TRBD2	CASSYRTSGIGQFF	TGTGCCAGCAGTTACCGGACTAGCGGGATAGGGCAGTTCTTC
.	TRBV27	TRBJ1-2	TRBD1	CASSLSMQGAAAGYTF	TGTGCCAGCAGTTTATCGATGCAGGGGGCGGCGGCTGGCTACACCTTC
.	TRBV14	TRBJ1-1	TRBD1	CASSRDRPRGTEAFF	TGTGCCAGCAGCCGGGACAGGCCAAGGGGCACTGAAGCTTTCTTT
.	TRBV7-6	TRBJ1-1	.	CASSLAGRDTEAFF	TGTGCCAGCAGCTTAGCTGGTCGGGACACTGAAGCTTTCTTT
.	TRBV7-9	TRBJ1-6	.	CASSVQANSPLHF	TGTGCCAGCAGCGTCCAAGCGAATTCACCCCTCCACTTT
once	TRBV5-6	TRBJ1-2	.	CASSLEWGGRLTTF	TGTGCCAGCAGCTTGGAGTGGGGGGGAAGGCTTACCACCTTC
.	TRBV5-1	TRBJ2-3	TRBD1	CASSQGQSTDTQYF	TGCGCCAGCAGCCAGGGACAGAGCACAGATACGCAGTATTTT
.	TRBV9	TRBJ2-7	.	CASNPTGVYTYEQYF	TGTGCCAGCAACCCGACAGGCGTGTATACCTACGAGCAGTACTTC
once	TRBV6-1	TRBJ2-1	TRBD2	CASSATSGGAGEQFF	TGTGCCAGCAGTGCTACTAGCGGGGGGGCCGGAGAGCAGTTCTTC
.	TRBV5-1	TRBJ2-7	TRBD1	CASSDRGWSSYEQYF	TGCGCCAGCTCCGACAGGGGCTGGAGCTCCTACGAGCAGTACTTC
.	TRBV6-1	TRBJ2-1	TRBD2	CASSRGSSGSYEQFF	TGTGCCAGCAGTCGAGGGTCTAGCGGGAGTTATGAGCAGTTCTTC
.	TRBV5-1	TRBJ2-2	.	CASSSDSRDTGELFF	TGCGCCAGCAGCTCGGACAGTCGGGACACCGGGGAGCTGTTTTTT
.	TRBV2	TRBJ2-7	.	CASSSGYEQYF	TGTGCCAGCAGTTCGGGCTACGAGCAGTACTTC
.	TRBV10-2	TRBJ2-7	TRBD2	CASGGGSGDGEQYF	TGCGCCAGCGGGGGGGGGAGCGGGGATGGCGAGCAGTACTTC
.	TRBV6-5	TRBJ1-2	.	CASSAGAGGDYGYTF	TGTGCCAGCAGTGCAGGGGCAGGTGGTGACTATGGCTACACCTTC
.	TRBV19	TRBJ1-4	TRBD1	CASSRQGKDEKLFF	TGTGCCAGTAGCCGACAGGGTAAAGATGAAAAACTGTTTTTT
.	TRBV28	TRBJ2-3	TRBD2	CASSPGLARVDTQYF	TGTGCCAGCAGCCCGGGACTAGCGCGGGTGGATACGCAGTATTTT
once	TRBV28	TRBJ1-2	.	CASSAITISLNYGYTF	TGTGCCAGCAGCGCTATCACGATAAGCCTTAACTATGGCTACACCTTC
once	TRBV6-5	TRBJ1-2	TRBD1	CASSLRTGNGYTF	TGTGCCAGCAGTCTCCGGACAGGGAATGGCTACACCTTC
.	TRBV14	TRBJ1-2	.	CASSQTFGVVGYTF	TGTGCCAGCAGCCAAACTTTCGGGGTTGTTGGCTACACCTTC
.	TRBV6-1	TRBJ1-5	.	CASSQQKNQPQHF	TGTGCCAGCAGTCAACAGAAGAATCAGCCCCAGCATTTT
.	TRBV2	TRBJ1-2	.	CASSAQTGSGYTF	TGTGCCAGCAGTGCCCAAACAGGGTCCGGCTACACCTTC
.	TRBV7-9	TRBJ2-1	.	CASSLTTSRDEQFF	TGTGCCAGCAGCTTGACGACTAGTCGGGATGAGCAGTTCTTC
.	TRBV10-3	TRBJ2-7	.	CATGTPNRHEQYF	TGTGCCACCGGGACACCCAACAGGCACGAGCAGTACTTC
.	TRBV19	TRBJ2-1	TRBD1	CASRWTGGYEQFF	TGTGCCAGTAGGTGGACAGGGGGGTATGAGCAGTTCTTC
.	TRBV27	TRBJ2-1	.	CASRKGRVAYNEQFF	TGTGCCAGCAGAAAAGGCAGGGTGGCCTACAATGAGCAGTTCTTC
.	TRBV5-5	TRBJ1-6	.	CASSSATGLGNSPPHF	TGTGCCAGCAGCTCCGCCACAGGGTTGGGTAATTCACCCCCCCACTTT
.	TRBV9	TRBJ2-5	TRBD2	CASSVAGTSSQETQYF	TGTGCCAGCAGCGTAGCAGGGACTAGCTCCCAAGAGACCCAGTACTTC
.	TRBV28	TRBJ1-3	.	CASSPPGRGSGNTIYF	TGTGCCAGCAGTCCCCCGGGGAGGGGCTCTGGAAACACCATATATTTT
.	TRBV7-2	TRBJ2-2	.	CASSLMEDFWELFF	TGTGCCAGCAGCTTAATGGAGGACTTCTGGGAGCTGTTTTTT
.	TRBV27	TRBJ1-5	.	CASSLVGNQPQHF	TGTGCCAGCAGTTTAGTCGGCAATCAGCCCCAGCATTTT
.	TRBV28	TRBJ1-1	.	CASRGQAEAFF	TGTGCCAGCAGGGGGCAGGCCGAAGCTTTCTTT
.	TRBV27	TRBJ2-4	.	CASSARVEQGSLYF	TGTGCCAGCAGCGCTAGGGTTGAGCAGGGTTCTCTGTACTTC
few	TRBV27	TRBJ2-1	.	CASSPHVGHGSYNEQFF	TGTGCCAGCAGTCCACATGTGGGACATGGCTCCTACAATGAGCAGTTCTTC
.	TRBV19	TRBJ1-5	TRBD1	CASSTLGGGGNQPQHF	TGTGCCAGTAGTACCCTAGGGGGCGGGGGCAATCAGCCCCAGCATTTT
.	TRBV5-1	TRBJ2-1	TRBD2	CASSFWLAGGDEQFF	TGCGCCAGCAGCTTTTGGCTAGCGGGAGGTGATGAGCAGTTCTTC
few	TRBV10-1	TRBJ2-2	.	CASNGDTGELFF	TGCGCCAGCAATGGAGACACCGGGGAGCTGTTTTTT
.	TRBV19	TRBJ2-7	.	CASSIGPGFYEQYF	TGTGCCAGTAGTATCGGACCGGGGTTCTACGAGCAGTACTTC
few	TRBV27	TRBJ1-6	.	CASGGGPNSPLHF	TGTGCCAGCGGGGGGGGGCCCAATTCACCCCTCCACTTT
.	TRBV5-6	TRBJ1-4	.	CASSPQGLEEKLFF	TGTGCCAGCAGCCCGCAGGGTCTGGAAGAAAAACTGTTTTTT
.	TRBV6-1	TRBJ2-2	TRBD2	CASSGLAGVNTGELFF	TGTGCCAGCAGTGGACTAGCGGGGGTGAACACCGGGGAGCTGTTTTTT
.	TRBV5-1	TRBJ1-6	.	CASSLEMGVGGNSPLHF	TGCGCCAGCAGCTTGGAGATGGGAGTCGGGGGAAATTCACCCCTCCACTTT
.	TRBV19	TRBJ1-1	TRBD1	CASSVGQGANTEAFF	TGTGCCAGTAGTGTAGGGCAGGGGGCGAACACTGAAGCTTTCTTT
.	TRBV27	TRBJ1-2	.	CASSFRGYGYTF	TGTGCCAGCAGTTTCCGGGGTTATGGCTACACCTTC
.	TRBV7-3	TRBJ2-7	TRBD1	CASSRGDRPYEQYF	TGTGCCAGCAGCCGTGGGGACAGGCCCTACGAGCAGTACTTC
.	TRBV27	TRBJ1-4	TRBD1	CASSQVGQGGGQKLFF	TGTGCCAGCAGTCAAGTCGGACAGGGGGGGGGCCAAAAACTGTTTTTT